One and the same sample provided the 13 T cell receptor beta chains below, sequenced in a study of cytomegalovirus exposure and HLA in healthy donors. Primers for the PCR totalled 60 Vbeta and 13 Jbeta. This table comes from immunoSEQ multiplex PCR, and its TCRdb copy is limited to in-frame clones, with some not included. The data hold about 170,000 clones, with over 80% observed a single time. The sequencing sample was made of PBMCs. These receptors were taken from a male donor in good health and CMV-seronegative.

This clone was seen a single time. The chain carries TRBV6-5 and TRBJ1-5; no reliable D call. Germline CDR1 and CDR2: MNHEY and SVGAGI. V was pared by 8 bases and J by 3 bases, with 11 bases between. The length of the CDR3 is 13 residues. The CDR3 region is CASSTGNNQPQHF. CDR3 DNA: TGTGCCAGCTCAACGGGGAACAATCAGCCCCAGCATTTT.

The chain links TRBV19 to TRBJ2-5; 9 bases align to TRBD1. With 7 bases clipped from V and 2 bases from J, the junction kept 8 bases outside the gene matches. Per germline, CDR1 LNHDA and CDR2 SQIVND (reference sequence). The CDR3 consists of 15 residues. The CDR3 loop is CASKGDRERQETQYF. CDR3 bases: TGTGCCAGTAAGGGGGACAGGGAGAGACAAGAGACCCAGTACTTC.

This chain links TRBV19 with TRBJ2-7; D is possibly TRBD1 (6 bases). Trimming left V 4 bases short and J 0 bases short, with 10 bases between. The CDR3 is 14 amino acids. Germline CDR1 reads LNHDA; CDR2 reads SQIVND (reference sequence). The DNA of the CDR3 is TGTGCCAGTAGTAATCAGGGGCACTCCTACGAGCAGTACTTC. Amino acids: CASSNQGHSYEQYF.

This chain joins TRBV7-9 and TRBJ2-5; 10 bases fit TRBD2. V was clipped by 2 bases and J by 2 bases; unmatched bases: 8. The CDR3 extends over 17 amino acids. Per the germline V gene, CDR1 is SEHNR and CDR2 is FQNEAQ (reference sequence). The DNA of the CDR3 is TGTGCCAGCAGCTTATTATTGGCTAGCGGGGGTCAAGAGACCCAGTACTTC. Translation: CASSLLLASGGQETQYF.

The chain couples TRBV5-8 to TRBJ1-1; 7 bases are shared with TRBD1. The CDR3 contains 11 residues. V dropped 2 bases and J dropped 10; count of bases not matched to a gene: 2. Germline V gives CDR1 SGHTS, CDR2 YDEGEE. CDR3 in DNA: TGTGCCAGCAGCTTCAGGGGGGCAGCTTTCTTT. This codes for CASSFRGAAFF.

The chain employs TRBV27 and TRBJ1-1; D may be TRBD1 (6 bases). V dropped 4 bases and J dropped 1 base, with 10 bases sitting between them. Germline V gene data show CDR1 as MNHEY and CDR2 as SMNVEV (reference sequence). This CDR3 spans 14 amino acids. The CDR3 sequence is CASSSDRRNTEAFF. The CDR3 coding sequence is TGTGCCAGCAGTTCCGACAGGCGGAACACTGAAGCTTTCTTT.

The chain employs TRBV9 and TRBJ1-1, with 7 bases identical to TRBD1. This CDR3 region has 15 residues. Germline V CDR1 and CDR2: SGDLS, YYNGEE. V lost 3 bases to trimming and J lost 0 bases; unmatched junction nucleotides: 5. This CDR3 is CASSASGQMNTEAFF. CDR3 sequence (DNA): TGTGCCAGCAGCGCCTCGGGACAGATGAACACTGAAGCTTTCTTT. The variable domain in full, completed from reference TRBV9 and TRBJ1-1, reads DSGVTQTPKHLITATGQRVTLRCSPRSGDLSVYWYQQSLDQGLQFLIQYYNGEERAKGNILERFSAQQFPDLHSELNLSSLELGDSALYFCASSASGQMNTEAFFGQGTRLTVV.

The gene calls are TRBV15 and TRBJ2-1; 7 bases match TRBD2. This CDR3 has 14 residues. The ends lost 3 bases at V and 7 bases at J; junction bases unmatched: 6. Germline V gives CDR1 LNHNV, CDR2 YYDKDF (reference sequence). The chain's CDR3 is CATSRGGTSNEQFF. As DNA, the CDR3 is TGTGCCACCAGCAGGGGAGGGACTTCAAATGAGCAGTTCTTC.

V is TRBV19 and J is TRBJ1-1; 7 bases map to TRBD1. Germline loops: CDR1 LNHDA, CDR2 SQIVND (reference sequence). This CDR3 has 13 residues. The junction had 4 bases not matched to a gene; V was cut back by 8 bases and J by 1 base. CDR3 sequence (DNA): TGTGCCAGTGCGGGACAGACGAACACTGAAGCTTTCTTT. Its translation: CASAGQTNTEAFF.

The chain employs TRBV7-8 and TRBJ2-2; D possibly corresponds to TRBD1 (5 bases). The CDR3 sequence is 16 residues long. Trimming removed 3 bases from V and 8 bases from J, with 19 bases in between. Per germline, CDR1 SGHVS and CDR2 FQNEAQ. The DNA for the CDR3 is TGTGCCAGCAGCTTTTCTGCTCAAAGGGGTTTAGGGGAGCTGTTTTTT. It translates to CASSFSAQRGLGELFF.

The chain joins TRBV19 to TRBJ2-1; 8 bases are shared with TRBD2. CDR3 size: 14 residues. Germline V lookup: CDR1 LNHDA, CDR2 SQIVND (reference sequence). The V and J ends lost 10 bases and 4 bases, in that order; junction bases with no gene match: 9. The CDR3 is CATQERGMYNEQFF. DNA of the CDR3: TGTGCCACCCAAGAGCGGGGGATGTACAATGAGCAGTTCTTC. The whole variable domain, remainder taken from reference TRBV19 and TRBJ2-1, is DGGITQSPKYLFRKEGQNVTLSCEQNLNHDAMYWYRQDPGQGLRLIYYSQIVNDFQKGDIAEGYSVSREKKESFPLTVTSAQKNPTAFYLCATQERGMYNEQFFGPGTRLTVL.

The J gene is TRBJ2-1, the V gene TRBV21-1; no check of the table's D call, TRBD1, against the DNA was made. TRBV21-1 is given as a pseudogene. The CDR3 sequence is 14 residues long. The CDR3 DNA reads as TGTGCCAGCAGCAAGCGACAGGGGGACAATGAGCAGTTCTTC. It is translated as CASSKRQGDNEQFF.

This chain links TRBV7-9 with TRBJ2-3; 7 nucleotides match TRBD1. This CDR3 is 13 amino acids long. V gave up 7 bases and J gave up 2 bases; unmatched junction bases: 3. CDR1 is SEHNR, CDR2 FQNEAQ, per germline (reference sequence). The CDR3 DNA sequence: TGTGCCAGCACTGACAGGGACACAGATACGCAGTATTTT. Protein sequence: CASTDRDTDTQYF.